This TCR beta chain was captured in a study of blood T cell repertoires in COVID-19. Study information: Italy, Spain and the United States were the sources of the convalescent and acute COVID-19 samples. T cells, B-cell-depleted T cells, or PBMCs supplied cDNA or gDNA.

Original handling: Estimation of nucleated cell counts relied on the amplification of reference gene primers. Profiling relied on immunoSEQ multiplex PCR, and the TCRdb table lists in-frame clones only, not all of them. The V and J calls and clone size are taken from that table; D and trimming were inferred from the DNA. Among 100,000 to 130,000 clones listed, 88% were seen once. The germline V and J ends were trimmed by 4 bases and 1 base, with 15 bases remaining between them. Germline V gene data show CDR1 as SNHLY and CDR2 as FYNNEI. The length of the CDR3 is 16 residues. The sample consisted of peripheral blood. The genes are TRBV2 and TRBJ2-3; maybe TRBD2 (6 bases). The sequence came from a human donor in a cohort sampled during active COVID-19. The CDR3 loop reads CASSVDYSPRTDTQYF. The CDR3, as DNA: TGTGCCAGCAGTGTGGACTATTCACCCCGCACAGATACGCAGTATTTT.